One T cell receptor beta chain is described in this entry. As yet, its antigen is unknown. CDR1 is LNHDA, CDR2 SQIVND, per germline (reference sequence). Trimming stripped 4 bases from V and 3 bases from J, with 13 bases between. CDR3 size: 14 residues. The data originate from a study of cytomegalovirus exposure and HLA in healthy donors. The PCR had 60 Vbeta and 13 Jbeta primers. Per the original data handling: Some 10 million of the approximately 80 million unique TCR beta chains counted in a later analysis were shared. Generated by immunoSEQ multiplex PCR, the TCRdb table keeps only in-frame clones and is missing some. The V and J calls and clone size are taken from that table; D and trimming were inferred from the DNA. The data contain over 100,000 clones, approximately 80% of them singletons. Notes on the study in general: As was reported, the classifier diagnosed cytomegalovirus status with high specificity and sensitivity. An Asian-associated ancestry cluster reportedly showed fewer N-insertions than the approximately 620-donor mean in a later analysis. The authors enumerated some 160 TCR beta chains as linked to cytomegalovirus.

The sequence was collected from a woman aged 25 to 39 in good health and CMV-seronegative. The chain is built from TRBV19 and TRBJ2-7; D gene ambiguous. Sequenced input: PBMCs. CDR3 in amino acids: CASSTSSDSYEQYF. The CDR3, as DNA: TGTGCCAGTAGTACATCGAGTGATAGCTACGAGCAGTACTTC.